This entry features one T cell receptor (beta chain) sequence. What antigen it recognizes has not been identified. No much larger clonotype is one base removed from it; base qualities were not supplied. What the time point label conveys for this sample: inflamed ileum from the surgical specimen. To be eligible, patients had to be adults with ileal or ileocolonic Crohn's disease and an indication for ileocolonic resection. Before DNA extraction, whole ileal mucosal biopsies were kept frozen at -80 degrees C. Genomic DNA was isolated from frozen whole biopsies using a TRizol-based method, and the DNA was quantified with a NanoDrop 2000 spectrophotometer. This specimen belongs to a study of T cell repertoires in ileal Crohn's disease (dated by TCRdb to about 2019). For context, the study as a whole: At the time of surgery, roughly 35% of patients were active smokers, and the median duration of disease was seven to eight years. The study was conducted in parallel with a multicentre cohort built to find predictors of early endoscopic recurrence after ileocolonic resection. All patients had surgery for a complication: stricturing disease in around 60% and penetrating disease in about 40%. M0 samples were biopsies from the inflamed portion of the ileum in the surgical resection specimen. A Rutgeerts score above i0 was used to define endoscopic postoperative recurrence. For commercial TCRB immunosequencing, 450 to 550 nanograms of biopsy DNA were submitted for each sample. A total of 170 or so mucosal samples from approximately 57 patients were sequenced, with samples obtained at several locations on the surgical specimen and at postoperative endoscopy. About half of the patients received postoperative therapy: 11 received thiopurines and around 19 received anti-TNF agents. The TCR repertoire was analysed in 50 to 70 patients with Crohn's disease drawn from a prospective multicentre cohort. General conclusions and limits of the study: Endoscopic recurrence was found to be associated with higher high-frequency clone percentages at surgery, and recurrence was observed in all patients with clonality above 26.8% (18/57). A significantly higher proportion of clonal expansions was observed in active smokers at surgery than in non-smokers (roughly 27% vs 19%, p=0.02). Only a subgroup of patients, of unstated size, had their mucosal CD4 and CD8 T cells sorted and sequenced. Sorted CD8 T cells carried more high-frequency clones than CD4 T cells, suggesting mucosal expansions were mainly CD8.

The library was produced with the immunoSEQ multiplex PCR assay. A two-step, amplification bias-controlled multiplex PCR was used by Adaptive Biotechnology to amplify CDR3 regions from genomic DNA. In the first PCR, primers covered every V and J gene segment, and in the second PCR, barcodes and Illumina adapters were added. An Illumina instrument was used to sequence the CDR3 libraries. The study's own analysis went as follows. Analysis combined the vendor-provided pipelines with custom analysis of raw data in R/Bioconductor under R version 3.3.0. Clonality, ranging from 0 to 1, was calculated as the inverse of the normalised Shannon entropy of all productive clones. High-frequency clones were defined as the repertoire share of the top 100 clones, retaining only clones passing a 95% confidence test. Repertoire diversity was measured with the Simpson index, and overlap between samples was measured with the Morisita-Horn index. TCRdb took this table from immuneACCESS and kept in-frame rearrangements with V and J called. Such tables lack part of the clones; where checked against another copy, unresolved V genes explain under half of the gap, and the rest is unexplained. V, J and clone size reflect that table, while D and trimming were determined from the DNA. A total of about 18,000 clones appear in this sample, about 76% of them only once. About 4% of the sample belongs to the ten largest clones.

Trimming costs V 6 bases and J 3 bases, and their ends lie 16 bases apart. Sequences SQVTM (CDR1) and ANQGSEA (CDR2) are obtained from the germline V gene. The CDR3 contains 14 residues, cysteine and phenylalanine counted. Only CDR3 DNA remains: 42 bases, in frame from the first base. Sequencing input: ileal tissue. This receptor chain uses TRBV29-1 and TRBJ2-3, and possibly TRBD2, on 6 matching bases. This receptor was identified in an adult with Crohn's disease. Here is the DNA: TGCAGCGTCGACACGGGACTGCCGACAGATACGCAGTATTTT. This encodes CSVDTGLPTDTQYF.